This T cell receptor (beta chain) was profiled in a study of blood T cell repertoires in COVID-19. Study details: Samples of COVID-19 (acute and convalescent) were obtained from the United States, Italy and Spain. Sample material is recorded as cDNA or gDNA derived from T cells, B-cell-depleted T cells, or PBMCs.

Per the study methods: Nucleated cell counts were estimated from reference gene primer amplification. Generated by immunoSEQ multiplex PCR, the TCRdb table keeps only in-frame clones and is missing some. That table gives V, J and clone size, and the DNA gave D and trimming. The sample has about 28,000 clones, approximately 90% seen once. Trimming took 1 base from V and 3 from J, leaving 18 bases between them. This CDR3 comprises 18 residues. Germline V gene lookup returns CDR1 SEHNR and CDR2 FQNEAQ (reference sequence). This clonotype was obtained from a human donor in a cohort sampled during active COVID-19. The sequenced sample was peripheral blood. The V and J genes are TRBV7-9 and TRBJ1-4, with D hard to call. CDR3 amino acids: CASSLGVDGQLANEKLFF. The CDR3 nucleotides read TGTGCCAGCAGCTTAGGTGTCGATGGGCAACTCGCTAATGAAAAACTGTTTTTT.